The rows below give T cell receptor beta chains drawn from one sample of a study of blood T cell repertoires in COVID-19. Generated by immunoSEQ multiplex PCR, the TCRdb table keeps only in-frame clones and is missing some. Among fewer than 350,000 clones listed, around 81% were seen once. Sequenced: peripheral blood. The receptors come from a woman aged 60-70 years with active or convalescent COVID-19. The CDR3 runs from the conserved cysteine through the conserved F or W. Fields, in order: J gene, CDR3 length, V gene, clone size, D gene, CDR3 protein, CDR3 DNA. A D gene is named only where the DNA matches it firmly. Part of the rows lack a size; the others show once, few, many or a class for expanded clones.

J gene: TRBJ2-1; CDR3 length: 15; V gene: TRBV6-1; clone size: many; D gene: TRBD1; CDR3 protein: CASSERDRGYNEQFF; CDR3 DNA: TGTGCCAGCAGTGAACGGGACAGGGGGTACAATGAGCAGTTCTTC
J gene: TRBJ1-2; CDR3 length: 16; V gene: TRBV27; clone size: NA; D gene: TRBD1; CDR3 protein: CASSSQNPGGANGYTF; CDR3 DNA: TGTGCCAGCAGCTCCCAAAACCCAGGGGGCGCAAATGGCTACACCTTC
J gene: TRBJ2-5; CDR3 length: 14; V gene: TRBV30; clone size: NA; D gene: NA; CDR3 protein: CAWSVTSGGETQYF; CDR3 DNA: TGTGCCTGGAGTGTAACCAGCGGTGGGGAGACCCAGTACTTC
J gene: TRBJ1-6; CDR3 length: 14; V gene: TRBV9; clone size: NA; D gene: TRBD1; CDR3 protein: CASSGSGGGHPLHF; CDR3 DNA: TGTGCCAGCAGCGGCTCAGGGGGCGGACACCCCCTCCACTTT
J gene: TRBJ2-2; CDR3 length: 13; V gene: TRBV12-3/TRBV12-4; clone size: NA; D gene: TRBD2; CDR3 protein: CASRPREFGELFF; CDR3 DNA: TGTGCCAGCCGTCCGCGGGAGTTCGGGGAGCTGTTTTTT
J gene: TRBJ1-2; CDR3 length: 16; V gene: TRBV4-2; clone size: NA; D gene: NA; CDR3 protein: CASSQGTGTSNYGYTF; CDR3 DNA: TGTGCCAGCAGCCAAGGTACGGGGACTTCTAACTATGGCTACACCTTC
J gene: TRBJ1-1; CDR3 length: 19; V gene: TRBV18; clone size: NA; D gene: TRBD1; CDR3 protein: CASSPNGGQGGFVNTEAFF; CDR3 DNA: TGTGCCAGCTCACCCAATGGGGGACAGGGGGGATTCGTGAACACTGAAGCTTTCTTT
J gene: TRBJ1-2; CDR3 length: 13; V gene: TRBV6-4; clone size: NA; D gene: NA; CDR3 protein: CASPLTVNYGYTF; CDR3 DNA: TGTGCCAGTCCTTTGACAGTGAACTATGGCTACACCTTC
J gene: TRBJ2-5; CDR3 length: 16; V gene: TRBV15; clone size: NA; D gene: TRBD1; CDR3 protein: CATSSPTGGLAETQYF; CDR3 DNA: TGTGCCACCAGCAGCCCCACAGGGGGGCTTGCGGAGACCCAGTACTTC
J gene: TRBJ1-5; CDR3 length: 15; V gene: TRBV9; clone size: NA; D gene: NA; CDR3 protein: CASSVAGVGNQPQHF; CDR3 DNA: TGTGCCAGCAGCGTAGCAGGGGTAGGCAATCAGCCCCAGCATTTT
J gene: TRBJ1-4; CDR3 length: 15; V gene: TRBV18; clone size: NA; D gene: TRBD1; CDR3 protein: CASSPRTGTSEKLFF; CDR3 DNA: TGTGCCAGCTCACCACGGACAGGGACTTCTGAAAAACTGTTTTTT
J gene: TRBJ2-2; CDR3 length: 13; V gene: TRBV10-3; clone size: NA; D gene: NA; CDR3 protein: CAILRGGTGELFF; CDR3 DNA: TGTGCCATCCTACGGGGTGGCACCGGGGAGCTGTTTTTT
J gene: TRBJ2-2; CDR3 length: 17; V gene: TRBV19; clone size: NA; D gene: TRBD2; CDR3 protein: CASRSPGLPTETGELFF; CDR3 DNA: TGTGCCAGTAGAAGCCCGGGACTACCAACAGAGACCGGGGAGCTGTTTTTT
J gene: TRBJ2-1; CDR3 length: 14; V gene: TRBV7-6; clone size: once; D gene: NA; CDR3 protein: CASSLGITGDEQFF; CDR3 DNA: TGTGCCAGCAGCTTAGGGATTACAGGAGATGAGCAGTTCTTC
J gene: TRBJ2-5; CDR3 length: 13; V gene: TRBV7-3; clone size: NA; D gene: NA; CDR3 protein: CASSLGALETQYF; CDR3 DNA: TGTGCCAGCAGCTTGGGGGCCCTGGAGACCCAGTACTTC
J gene: TRBJ1-3; CDR3 length: 16; V gene: TRBV4-1; clone size: NA; D gene: TRBD1; CDR3 protein: CASSQDGRGLGNTIYF; CDR3 DNA: TGCGCCAGCAGCCAAGATGGCAGGGGGTTGGGAAACACCATATATTTT
J gene: TRBJ2-2; CDR3 length: 17; V gene: TRBV18; clone size: NA; D gene: TRBD2; CDR3 protein: CASSPPSLAGNTGELFF; CDR3 DNA: TGTGCCAGCTCACCACCGAGCCTAGCGGGCAACACCGGGGAGCTGTTTTTT
J gene: TRBJ1-5; CDR3 length: 14; V gene: TRBV2; clone size: NA; D gene: TRBD1; CDR3 protein: CASSRDRGARHQHF; CDR3 DNA: TGTGCCAGCAGTAGGGACAGGGGGGCCCGGCACCAGCATTTT
J gene: TRBJ2-7; CDR3 length: 17; V gene: TRBV7-3; clone size: NA; D gene: NA; CDR3 protein: CASSKTPYRANSYEQYF; CDR3 DNA: TGTGCCAGCAGCAAAACCCCCTACAGGGCAAACTCCTACGAGCAGTACTTC
J gene: TRBJ1-1; CDR3 length: 14; V gene: TRBV29-1; clone size: NA; D gene: NA; CDR3 protein: CSVHQATGHTEAFF; CDR3 DNA: TGCAGCGTTCATCAAGCGACAGGTCACACTGAAGCTTTCTTT
J gene: TRBJ1-1; CDR3 length: 20; V gene: TRBV12-5; clone size: once; D gene: TRBD1; CDR3 protein: CASGLVLVPGTGGRNTEAFF; CDR3 DNA: TGTGCTAGTGGTTTGGTACTGGTACCCGGGACAGGGGGAAGGAACACTGAAGCTTTCTTT
J gene: TRBJ2-7; CDR3 length: 13; V gene: TRBV11-2; clone size: NA; D gene: TRBD1; CDR3 protein: CASSPTGGHEQYF; CDR3 DNA: TGTGCCAGCAGCCCCACAGGGGGCCACGAGCAGTACTTC
J gene: TRBJ1-2; CDR3 length: 10; V gene: TRBV2; clone size: once; D gene: NA; CDR3 protein: CASRVTGYTF; CDR3 DNA: TGTGCCAGCAGGGTAACAGGCTACACCTTC
J gene: TRBJ1-1; CDR3 length: 15; V gene: TRBV28; clone size: NA; D gene: TRBD1; CDR3 protein: CASSPPQGGGTEAFF; CDR3 DNA: TGTGCCAGCAGTCCCCCACAGGGGGGAGGAACTGAAGCTTTCTTT
J gene: TRBJ1-6; CDR3 length: 16; V gene: TRBV10-3; clone size: many; D gene: TRBD1; CDR3 protein: CAISETGGTGGSPLHF; CDR3 DNA: TGTGCCATCAGTGAAACGGGAGGGACAGGGGGATCACCCCTCCACTTT
J gene: TRBJ2-3; CDR3 length: 15; V gene: TRBV6-5; clone size: NA; D gene: NA; CDR3 protein: CASSYPGGTTSRLYF; CDR3 DNA: TGTGCCAGCAGTTACCCGGGCGGGACCACAAGTCGGCTGTATTTT
J gene: TRBJ1-3; CDR3 length: 18; V gene: TRBV6-1; clone size: NA; D gene: TRBD1; CDR3 protein: CASSVRDRGVYSGNTIYF; CDR3 DNA: TGTGCCAGCAGTGTAAGGGACAGGGGCGTATACTCTGGAAACACCATATATTTT
J gene: TRBJ2-1; CDR3 length: 16; V gene: TRBV18; clone size: NA; D gene: NA; CDR3 protein: CASSRRPANKNNEQFF; CDR3 DNA: TGTGCCAGCTCCCGTCGGCCAGCGAACAAAAACAATGAGCAGTTCTTC
J gene: TRBJ2-5; CDR3 length: 16; V gene: TRBV7-6; clone size: NA; D gene: TRBD2; CDR3 protein: CASSLAPSGGQETQYF; CDR3 DNA: TGTGCCAGCAGCTTAGCACCTAGCGGGGGACAAGAGACCCAGTACTTC
J gene: TRBJ2-1; CDR3 length: 13; V gene: TRBV27; clone size: NA; D gene: TRBD1; CDR3 protein: CASGQGIYNEQFF; CDR3 DNA: TGTGCCAGCGGACAGGGGATCTACAATGAGCAGTTCTTC
J gene: TRBJ1-4; CDR3 length: 13; V gene: TRBV11-2; clone size: once; D gene: NA; CDR3 protein: CASSLDRGEKLFF; CDR3 DNA: TGTGCCAGCAGCTTAGACAGGGGCGAAAAACTGTTTTTT
J gene: TRBJ1-1; CDR3 length: 14; V gene: TRBV5-5; clone size: NA; D gene: TRBD1; CDR3 protein: CASSLIGQGTEAFF; CDR3 DNA: TGTGCCAGCAGCTTGATCGGACAGGGCACTGAAGCTTTCTTT
J gene: TRBJ1-2; CDR3 length: 13; V gene: TRBV15; clone size: NA; D gene: TRBD1; CDR3 protein: CATSSGTDYGYTF; CDR3 DNA: TGTGCCACCAGCTCGGGGACAGACTATGGCTACACCTTC
J gene: TRBJ1-4; CDR3 length: 12; V gene: TRBV18; clone size: NA; D gene: NA; CDR3 protein: CASSPNREKLFF; CDR3 DNA: TGTGCCAGCTCACCTAACAGGGAAAAACTGTTTTTT
J gene: TRBJ2-5; CDR3 length: 15; V gene: TRBV5-1; clone size: few; D gene: NA; CDR3 protein: CASSPSVSGEETQYF; CDR3 DNA: TGCGCCAGCAGCCCATCCGTTTCGGGGGAGGAGACCCAGTACTTC
J gene: TRBJ1-1; CDR3 length: 14; V gene: TRBV19; clone size: NA; D gene: TRBD1; CDR3 protein: CASSPTGDRTEAFF; CDR3 DNA: TGTGCCAGTAGTCCGACAGGGGACAGAACTGAAGCTTTCTTT
J gene: TRBJ1-4; CDR3 length: 14; V gene: TRBV15; clone size: NA; D gene: NA; CDR3 protein: CATSRLQLNEKLFF; CDR3 DNA: TGTGCCACCAGCAGGCTACAGCTTAATGAAAAACTGTTTTTT
J gene: TRBJ2-7; CDR3 length: 16; V gene: TRBV4-3; clone size: NA; D gene: TRBD1; CDR3 protein: CASSQDWDRIPYEQYF; CDR3 DNA: TGCGCCAGCAGCCAGGACTGGGACAGAATCCCCTACGAGCAGTACTTC
J gene: TRBJ1-1; CDR3 length: 14; V gene: TRBV6-5; clone size: NA; D gene: TRBD1; CDR3 protein: CASSLQGLWTEAFF; CDR3 DNA: TGTGCCAGCAGTCTACAGGGGCTTTGGACTGAAGCTTTCTTT
J gene: TRBJ1-2; CDR3 length: 15; V gene: TRBV9; clone size: few; D gene: TRBD1; CDR3 protein: CASSQGDSLNYGYTF; CDR3 DNA: TGTGCCAGCAGCCAGGGGGACAGCCTCAACTATGGCTACACCTTC
J gene: TRBJ2-3; CDR3 length: 15; V gene: TRBV20-1; clone size: NA; D gene: TRBD2; CDR3 protein: CSASQTSPTTDTQYF; CDR3 DNA: TGCAGTGCTAGTCAGACTAGCCCAACCACAGATACGCAGTATTTT
J gene: TRBJ2-1; CDR3 length: 15; V gene: TRBV10-3; clone size: NA; D gene: TRBD1; CDR3 protein: CAIRKTGTGGTEQFF; CDR3 DNA: TGTGCCATCAGAAAGACCGGGACAGGGGGCACTGAGCAGTTCTTC
J gene: TRBJ1-5; CDR3 length: 20; V gene: TRBV5-1; clone size: NA; D gene: NA; CDR3 protein: CASSRKLQGGPYISNQPQHF; CDR3 DNA: TGCGCCAGCAGCCGAAAACTACAGGGTGGCCCATATATTAGCAATCAGCCCCAGCATTTT
J gene: TRBJ2-3; CDR3 length: 15; V gene: TRBV6-5; clone size: NA; D gene: TRBD2; CDR3 protein: CASRIAGGRTDTQYF; CDR3 DNA: TGTGCCAGCAGAATAGCGGGGGGGCGCACAGATACGCAGTATTTT
J gene: TRBJ1-5; CDR3 length: 15; V gene: TRBV7-6; clone size: NA; D gene: NA; CDR3 protein: CASTSQAVRNQPQHF; CDR3 DNA: TGTGCCAGCACCTCACAGGCGGTGCGCAATCAGCCCCAGCATTTT
J gene: TRBJ1-1; CDR3 length: 15; V gene: TRBV10-3; clone size: NA; D gene: TRBD1; CDR3 protein: CATLPSTGTNTEAFF; CDR3 DNA: TGTGCCACCCTCCCGTCGACAGGGACGAACACTGAAGCTTTCTTT
J gene: TRBJ2-5; CDR3 length: 14; V gene: TRBV5-6; clone size: NA; D gene: NA; CDR3 protein: CASSLFGGQETQYF; CDR3 DNA: TGTGCCAGCAGCTTGTTTGGCGGTCAAGAGACCCAGTACTTC
J gene: TRBJ2-2; CDR3 length: 15; V gene: TRBV2; clone size: NA; D gene: NA; CDR3 protein: CASSDLKGSAGELFF; CDR3 DNA: TGTGCCAGCAGTGACTTGAAGGGGTCGGCCGGGGAGCTGTTTTTT
J gene: TRBJ2-5; CDR3 length: 13; V gene: TRBV9; clone size: NA; D gene: TRBD1; CDR3 protein: CASSQGAGETQYF; CDR3 DNA: TGTGCCAGCAGCCAGGGGGCGGGTGAGACCCAGTACTTC
J gene: TRBJ2-7; CDR3 length: 13; V gene: TRBV5-1; clone size: NA; D gene: NA; CDR3 protein: CASSFVSNYEQYF; CDR3 DNA: TGCGCCAGCAGCTTCGTCAGTAACTACGAGCAGTACTTC
J gene: TRBJ2-5; CDR3 length: 14; V gene: TRBV5-1; clone size: NA; D gene: TRBD1; CDR3 protein: CASGWDRAKETQYF; CDR3 DNA: TGCGCCAGCGGATGGGACAGGGCTAAAGAGACCCAGTACTTC
J gene: TRBJ1-1; CDR3 length: 14; V gene: TRBV6-5; clone size: NA; D gene: NA; CDR3 protein: CASSYRETNTEAFF; CDR3 DNA: TGTGCCAGCAGTTACAGGGAGACGAACACTGAAGCTTTCTTT
J gene: TRBJ1-4; CDR3 length: 16; V gene: TRBV5-6; clone size: few; D gene: TRBD1; CDR3 protein: CASSSIQGAANEKLFF; CDR3 DNA: TGTGCCAGCAGCTCGATACAGGGGGCGGCTAATGAAAAACTGTTTTTT
J gene: TRBJ1-2; CDR3 length: 15; V gene: TRBV11-2; clone size: NA; D gene: NA; CDR3 protein: CASSLDMDRNYGYTF; CDR3 DNA: TGTGCCAGCAGCTTAGATATGGACAGAAACTATGGCTACACCTTC
J gene: TRBJ1-4; CDR3 length: 15; V gene: TRBV4-1; clone size: NA; D gene: NA; CDR3 protein: CASSLMTGGNEKLFF; CDR3 DNA: TGCGCCAGCAGCCTAATGACAGGTGGTAATGAAAAACTGTTTTTT
J gene: TRBJ1-5; CDR3 length: 14; V gene: TRBV24-1; clone size: NA; D gene: TRBD1; CDR3 protein: CATSAGGDNQPQHF; CDR3 DNA: TGTGCCACCAGTGCAGGGGGTGACAATCAGCCCCAGCATTTT
J gene: TRBJ1-5; CDR3 length: 14; V gene: TRBV7-2; clone size: once; D gene: NA; CDR3 protein: CASSLKGVNQPQHF; CDR3 DNA: TGTGCCAGCAGCTTAAAAGGGGTCAATCAGCCCCAGCATTTT
J gene: TRBJ2-7; CDR3 length: 15; V gene: TRBV9; clone size: NA; D gene: TRBD1; CDR3 protein: CASSVGPSRDRGQYF; CDR3 DNA: TGTGCCAGCAGCGTAGGTCCTTCCCGGGACAGGGGGCAGTACTTC
J gene: TRBJ1-1; CDR3 length: 17; V gene: TRBV5-1; clone size: NA; D gene: TRBD1; CDR3 protein: CASSLLGQGASSTEAFF; CDR3 DNA: TGCGCCAGCAGCTTGCTCGGACAGGGGGCATCAAGCACTGAAGCTTTCTTT